A single sample gave rise to the 32 T cell receptor beta chains below, sequenced in a study of vaccination effects on CD4 cells after COVID-19. Before any sequencing was done, the ViraFEST assay used viral peptide pools to expand antigen-specific CD4+ T cells. Cultured cells yielded isolated CD4+ T cells after less than 11 days. The person had PCR-confirmed SARS-CoV-2 infection between March and December 2020. These receptors' antigens are unknown. TCRdb keeps only in-frame clones here, not all; method: immunoSEQ multiplex PCR. This table has tens of thousands of clones, roughly 77% appearing once. Source: CD4+ T cells from PBMCs cultured with HIV peptides, taken before COVID-19 vaccination. Stated subset: HIV-1 Nef peptide pool negative control/reference culture. The receptors originated from a human donor who had a prior SARS-CoV-2 infection.

The V call is TRBV4-2, the J call TRBJ2-7; 7 nucleotides agree with TRBD1. The CDR3 runs 17 residues. Germline CDR1 and CDR2: LGHNA and YNFKEQ. The V and J ends lost 4 bases and 3 bases, in that order; junction bases with no gene match: 15. CDR3 DNA sequence: TGTGCCAGCAGCCTAGGGGGCCTAAGCGGCTCCCTCTACGAGCAGTACTTC. Its translation is CASSLGGLSGSLYEQYF.

The chain combines TRBV12-5 with TRBJ2-3, with 10 bases lining up with TRBD2. The V and J ends lost 11 bases and 4 bases, in that order; junction bases with no gene match: 12. CDR1 and CDR2 (germline): LGHNT, FRNRAP. The CDR3 runs to 15 residues. The CDR3: CAGDSRAGGPDTQYF. For the CDR3, the DNA is TGTGCTGGGGACTCGAGAGCGGGGGGGCCAGATACGCAGTATTTT.

There are a few counts of this clone. The rearrangement joins TRBV6-1 to TRBJ1-5, with D hard to call. CDR3 length: 15 amino acids. The germline V and J ends were trimmed by 7 bases and 0 bases, with 13 bases remaining between them. CDR1 and CDR2 (germline): MNHNS, SASEGT. In DNA form, the CDR3 reads TGTGCCAGCACCAGGAGGGCGGATAGCAATCAGCCCCAGCATTTT. This gives the protein CASTRRADSNQPQHF.

This rearrangement joins TRBV4-3 to TRBJ1-3; D is unresolved. The germline V gene encodes CDR1 LGHNA and CDR2 YSLEER. Trimming removed 0 bases at V and 4 bases at J, with 10 bases between. The CDR3 sequence is 15 residues long. The CDR3 loop is CASSQDWAYGNTIYF. Written as DNA, the CDR3 is TGCGCCAGCAGCCAAGATTGGGCATACGGAAACACCATATATTTT.

The chain couples TRBV30 to TRBJ2-2; D is perhaps TRBD1 (6 bases). The CDR3 has 13 amino acids. CDR1 is GTSNPN, CDR2 SVGIG, per germline (reference sequence). Trimming took 2 bases from V and 4 from J, leaving 8 bases between them. The CDR3 is CAWSTGPTGELFF. The DNA for the CDR3 is TGTGCCTGGAGTACAGGGCCCACCGGGGAGCTGTTTTTT. Complete variable domain (other parts from reference TRBV30 and TRBJ2-2): SQTIHQWPATLVQPVGSPLSLECTVEGTSNPNLYWYRQAAGRGLQLLFYSVGIGQISSEVPQNLSASRPQDRQFILSSKKLLLSDSGFYLCAWSTGPTGELFFGEGSRLTVL.

The J gene is TRBJ2-3, the V gene TRBV6-5; TRBD2 is a possible D gene (5 bases). In germline, CDR1 is MNHEY, CDR2 SVGAGI. CDR3 length equals 14 residues. Trimming left V 5 bases short and J 6 bases short, with 15 bases between. CDR3 amino acids: CASSPSGERDTQYF. Written as DNA, the CDR3 is TGTGCCAGCAGTCCTTCTGGGGAGAGGGATACGCAGTATTTT.

V is TRBV6-1 and J is TRBJ2-7; 15 positions agree with TRBD2. Germline values: CDR1 MNHNS, CDR2 SASEGT. The CDR3 is 19 amino acids. The J segment lost 4 bases and the V segment lost 0 bases, leaving 10 bases of the junction unmatched. Written as DNA, the CDR3 is TGTGCCAGCAGTGAAGCGCCGATCGGACTAGCGGGGGGGTTATACGAGCAGTACTTC. Its translation: CASSEAPIGLAGGLYEQYF.

This clone was recorded once. The chain couples TRBV27 to TRBJ1-1, with D possibly matching TRBD1 (5 bases). The CDR3 runs 14 residues. Germline CDR1 reads MNHEY; CDR2 reads SMNVEV (reference sequence). Trimming pared 3 bases from V and 1 base from J, leaving 9 bases between. The CDR3 DNA reads as TGTGCCAGCAGTTTTGGGCAGGGGAACACTGAAGCTTTCTTT. Translating gives CASSFGQGNTEAFF.

The rearrangement joins TRBV7-3 to TRBJ2-1, with 12 positions matching TRBD2. This CDR3 comprises 15 residues. CDR1 is SGHTA, CDR2 FQGTGA, per germline. Losses at the gene ends were 5 bases for V and 7 bases for J; bases not matched to a gene: 6. This CDR3 reads CASSRGLAGFNEQFF. The DNA of the CDR3 is TGTGCCAGCAGCCGCGGACTAGCGGGGTTTAATGAGCAGTTCTTC. The entire variable domain, with the rest obtained from reference TRBV7-3 and TRBJ2-1, is as follows: GAGVSQTPSNKVTEKGKYVELRCDPISGHTALYWYRQSLGQGPEFLIYFQGTGAADDSGLPNDRFFAVRPEGSVSTLKIQRTERGDSAVYLCASSRGLAGFNEQFFGPGTRLTVL.

The V and J genes are TRBV5-1 and TRBJ2-5; D might be TRBD2 (6 bases). CDR3 length: 17 amino acids. The germline V gene has CDR1 SGHRS and CDR2 YFSETQ. Between the trimmed V and J ends, which lost 4 bases and 7 bases, there was a span of 26 bases. The CDR3 DNA is TGCGCCAGCAGCACTGAGGGACTCCCTTCGTATCTAGGGACCCAGTACTTC. Residues: CASSTEGLPSYLGTQYF. Variable domain in full (rest from reference TRBV5-1 and TRBJ2-5): KAGVTQTPRYLIKTRGQQVTLSCSPISGHRSVSWYQQTPGQGLQFLFEYFSETQRNKGNFPGRFSGRQFSNSRSEMNVSTLELGDSALYLCASSTEGLPSYLGTQYFGPGTRLLVL.

The chain joins TRBV10-3 to TRBJ2-3; 10 nucleotides align to TRBD2. CDR1 and CDR2 from the germline V gene are ENHRY and SYGVKD. The CDR3 extends over 15 amino acids. V lost 7 bases, J lost 4 bases, and 8 bases stayed unmatched. CDR3 loop: CAIKKAGGPADTQYF. The CDR3, as DNA: TGTGCCATCAAAAAAGCGGGAGGGCCTGCAGATACGCAGTATTTT.

This sequence joins TRBV11-2 and TRBJ2-3; 12 bases are a match to TRBD2. This CDR3 comprises 15 residues. The J segment lost 7 bases and the V segment lost 7 bases, leaving 9 bases of the junction unmatched. Looked up from germline, CDR1 is SGHAT and CDR2 is FQNNGV. The CDR3 reads CASTLTSGSSNTQYF. CDR3 in DNA: TGTGCCAGCACCTTGACTAGCGGGAGTTCGAATACGCAGTATTTT. Full variable domain (outside the CDR3, taken from reference TRBV11-2 and TRBJ2-3): EAGVAQSPRYKIIEKRQSVAFWCNPISGHATLYWYQQILGQGPKLLIQFQNNGVVDDSQLPKDRFSAERLKGVDSTLKIQPAKLEDSAVYLCASTLTSGSSNTQYFGPGTRLTVL.

This clone was detected a few times. The V gene is TRBV2, the J gene TRBJ1-5, with D perhaps TRBD1 (5 bases). V lost 5 bases, J lost 3 bases, and 11 bases lay in between. Germline CDR1 and CDR2: SNHLY and FYNNEI. This CDR3 is 14 amino acids long. CDR3 protein: CASSKDRLNQPQHF. The CDR3 DNA is TGTGCCAGCAGTAAAGACAGACTCAATCAGCCCCAGCATTTT. Together with reference TRBV2 and TRBJ1-5, the CDR3 gives the full variable domain: EPEVTQTPSHQVTQMGQEVILRCVPISNHLYFYWYRQILGQKVEFLVSFYNNEISEKSEIFDDQFSVERPDGSNFTLKIRSTKLEDSAMYFCASSKDRLNQPQHFGDGTRLSIL.

This clone was observed once. The chain links TRBV5-1 to TRBJ2-7; a weak D match, TRBD2 (6 bases). V was pared by 7 bases and J by 3 bases, with 11 bases between. This CDR3 has 12 residues. Germline values: CDR1 SGHRS, CDR2 YFSETQ. This CDR3 reads CASAAGFYEQYF. CDR3 nucleotide sequence: TGCGCCAGCGCTGCGGGGTTCTACGAGCAGTACTTC.

The rearrangement uses TRBV7-2 and TRBJ2-5; 7 positions agree with TRBD1. The CDR3 extends over 15 amino acids. With 1 base clipped from V and 4 bases from J, the junction kept 6 bases outside the gene matches. Germline V CDR1 and CDR2: SGHTA, FQGNSA. CDR3 nucleotides: TGTGCCAGCAGCTTAGAGAGAGGGGGCCGAGAGACCCAGTACTTC. Translating gives CASSLERGGRETQYF.

This chain joins TRBV7-9 and TRBJ2-5, with 7 bases that match TRBD2. J gave up 3 bases and V 5 bases, and 12 bases lay outside the gene matches. Germline CDR1 reads SEHNR; CDR2 reads FQNEAQ (reference sequence). There are 16 residues in the CDR3. As DNA, the CDR3 is TGTGCCAGCAGCCCCTTCAGGAGCGGGGCGAAAGAGACCCAGTACTTC. It is translated as CASSPFRSGAKETQYF.

The chain is built from TRBV7-3 and TRBJ2-5, with D perhaps assigned TRBD1 or TRBD2 (5 bases each). Germline V CDR1 and CDR2: SGHTA, FQGTGA. The CDR3 has 13 amino acids. The V end was cut by 5 bases, the J end by 1 base, with 8 bases between. CDR3 DNA: TGTGCCAGCAGCGCTGGGACCCAAGAGACCCAGTACTTC. Translating it yields CASSAGTQETQYF.

The chain carries TRBV9 and TRBJ2-3; D remains unclear. Trimming removed 4 bases from V and 3 bases from J, with 12 bases in between. This CDR3 has 14 amino acids. Germline V gene data show CDR1 as SGDLS and CDR2 as YYNGEE. Here the CDR3 DNA reads TGTGCCAGCAGCTCTCAAAAAGAGACAGATACGCAGTATTTT. It codes for CASSSQKETDTQYF.

The chain has TRBV3-1 (or the pseudogene TRBV3-2) and TRBJ2-7; 7 nucleotides line up with TRBD2. V was clipped by 3 bases and J by 3 bases; unmatched bases: 5. The CDR3 has 14 residues. Looked up from germline, CDR1 is LGHDT and CDR2 is YNNKEL (reference sequence). The CDR3 is CASSHWLADYEQYF. CDR3 DNA sequence: TGTGCCAGCAGCCATTGGCTAGCGGACTACGAGCAGTACTTC.

The V call is TRBV5-1, the J call TRBJ1-1, with D uncertain. The CDR3 spans 16 residues. Germline V gene sequence: CDR1 SGHRS, CDR2 YFSETQ. Trimming removed 0 bases at V and 0 bases at J, with 12 bases between. CDR3 bases: TGCGCCAGCAGCTTGGAATTCCGGGCCTTGAACACTGAAGCTTTCTTT. This translates into CASSLEFRALNTEAFF.

The chain carries TRBV19 and TRBJ1-1; 10 bases match TRBD1. With V trimmed by 4 bases and J by 5 bases, 7 bases remained unmatched. Germline-derived CDR1 and CDR2 are LNHDA and SQIVND (reference sequence). The CDR3 has 15 amino acids. The CDR3 sequence: CASSRGQGIGTEAFF. In DNA form, the CDR3 reads TGTGCCAGTAGTAGGGGACAGGGGATAGGAACTGAAGCTTTCTTT. Full variable domain (rest looked up from reference TRBV19 and TRBJ1-1): DGGITQSPKYLFRKEGQNVTLSCEQNLNHDAMYWYRQDPGQGLRLIYYSQIVNDFQKGDIAEGYSVSREKKESFPLTVTSAQKNPTAFYLCASSRGQGIGTEAFFGQGTRLTVV.

This clone occurred once. J is TRBJ2-1 and V is TRBV10-3; D uncertain. The V gene lost 0 bases and the J gene lost 6 bases, with 9 bases spanning the gap. Germline CDR1 ENHRY, CDR2 SYGVKD. The CDR3 is 14 amino acids. CDR3 loop: CAISESTRLNEQFF. In DNA, the CDR3 is TGTGCCATCAGTGAGTCGACAAGACTCAATGAGCAGTTCTTC.

This sequence joins TRBV19 and TRBJ2-1, with D tentatively TRBD2 (6 bases). CDR1 is LNHDA, CDR2 SQIVND, per germline (reference sequence). This CDR3 region has 14 residues. V was pared by 1 base and J by 2 bases, with 6 bases between. The DNA for the CDR3 is TGTGCCAGTAGTATAGCGGGGGCCTACAATGAGCAGTTCTTC. Protein: CASSIAGAYNEQFF.

This clone occurred a few times. This chain links TRBV5-1 with TRBJ1-4; D gene uncertain. Looked up from germline, CDR1 is SGHRS and CDR2 is YFSETQ. The V gene lost 1 base and the J gene lost 8 bases, with 15 bases spanning the gap. The CDR3 is 15 residues long. The CDR3 protein is CASSLSALLGEKLFF. In DNA form, the CDR3 reads TGCGCCAGCAGCTTGAGCGCCCTACTGGGGGAAAAACTGTTTTTT. The full variable domain, with the rest looked up from reference TRBV5-1 and TRBJ1-4, is KAGVTQTPRYLIKTRGQQVTLSCSPISGHRSVSWYQQTPGQGLQFLFEYFSETQRNKGNFPGRFSGRQFSNSRSEMNVSTLELGDSALYLCASSLSALLGEKLFFGSGTQLSVL.

This clone was detected a few times. The chain carries TRBV19 and TRBJ1-2, with D perhaps matching TRBD1 (6 bases). The CDR3 has 15 residues. Germline values: CDR1 LNHDA, CDR2 SQIVND (reference sequence). V shed 3 bases and J shed 4 bases, with 15 bases lying between them. CDR3 sequence reads: CASSMIGGPTYGYTF. The CDR3 nucleotides read TGTGCCAGTAGTATGATCGGGGGCCCGACCTATGGCTACACCTTC.

The chain links TRBV5-6 to TRBJ2-7; D remains unclear. This CDR3 is 11 amino acids long. Trimming shortened V by 2 bases and J by 3 bases, and 3 bases separated the two germline ends. Looked up from germline, CDR1 is SGHDT and CDR2 is YYEEEE. CDR3 sequence (DNA): TGTGCCAGCAGCTTAGACTACGAGCAGTACTTC. Translating it yields CASSLDYEQYF.

V gene TRBV9 combines with J gene TRBJ2-1, with 7 bases matching TRBD1. Germline CDR1 reads SGDLS; CDR2 reads YYNGEE. The trim removed 4 bases at V and 6 bases at J, leaving 13 bases unmatched. The length of the CDR3 is 16 residues. This chain's CDR3 is CASSLRQGPSFNEQFF. In DNA form, the CDR3 reads TGTGCCAGCAGCCTTCGACAGGGTCCATCGTTCAATGAGCAGTTCTTC. The entire variable domain, with the rest obtained from reference TRBV9 and TRBJ2-1, is as follows: DSGVTQTPKHLITATGQRVTLRCSPRSGDLSVYWYQQSLDQGLQFLIQYYNGEERAKGNILERFSAQQFPDLHSELNLSSLELGDSALYFCASSLRQGPSFNEQFFGPGTRLTVL.

This chain uses TRBV24-1 with TRBJ2-2, with TRBD1 identical over 8 bases. This CDR3 region has 15 residues. Germline lookup yields CDR1 KGHDR and CDR2 SFDVKD. J gave up 6 bases and V 10 bases, and 12 bases lay outside the gene matches. For the CDR3, the DNA is TGTGCCACAACCCAAGGGACAGGCGAGCCCGGGGAGCTGTTTTTT. Translating it yields CATTQGTGEPGELFF.

The rearrangement uses TRBV6-2 or TRBV6-3 and TRBJ1-2; 7 positions agree with TRBD1. Germline-derived CDR1 and CDR2 are MNHEY and SVGEGT. V lost 5 bases to trimming and J lost 4 bases; unmatched junction nucleotides: 7. CDR3 length: 14 residues. The CDR3 DNA reads as TGTGCCAGCAGTAGGACAGGAGCGCTCTATGGCTACACCTTC. Its translation is CASSRTGALYGYTF.

V and J are TRBV5-1 and TRBJ1-1; the D gene is possibly TRBD1 (6 bases). V was clipped by 1 base and J by 4 bases, with 20 bases between them. In germline, CDR1 is SGHRS, CDR2 YFSETQ. The CDR3 is 17 amino acids. The CDR3 region is CASSLREGEGSGTEAFF. The CDR3 DNA reads as TGCGCCAGCAGCTTGAGGGAGGGGGAAGGTTCGGGCACTGAAGCTTTCTTT.

The rearrangement links TRBV4-2 to TRBJ2-5, with TRBD2 identical over 14 bases. The V gene end was trimmed by 2 bases and the J gene end by 5 bases; junction bases not matched to a gene: 10. The CDR3 is made up of 18 amino acids. In germline, CDR1 is LGHNA, CDR2 YNFKEQ. The DNA for the CDR3 is TGTGCCAGCAGCCAAAGTGGCCGGACTAGCGGGGGGAGGGAGACCCAGTACTTC. Amino acids: CASSQSGRTSGGRETQYF.

The chain combines TRBV29-1 with TRBJ2-1; D is uncertain. CDR3 size: 13 residues. V shed 4 bases and J shed 6 bases, with 13 bases lying between them. Germline CDR1 reads SQVTM; CDR2 reads ANQGSEA. CDR3 nucleotides: TGCAGCGTTGCCTCCTTGCGGCCCAATGAGCAGTTCTTC. It yields the protein CSVASLRPNEQFF.